The sequence of this T cell receptor beta chain was determined in a study of graft-versus-host responses after intestinal transplantation. Overall study context: Once they had received anti-thymocyte globulin induction, all recipients took tacrolimus and steroids for about 3 years. Study results and caveats: Individuals carrying graft-donor T cell macrochimerism showed high graft-versus-host to host-versus-graft clonal ratios in allografts. An association linked early post-transplant HvG declines with peak circulating GvH clone levels.

Measured with immunoSEQ multiplex PCR; TCRdb has only the in-frame clones, and not every one. The sample lists over 65,000 clones; about nine tenths were seen once. Regarding this clone: What it binds is unknown.

Sequenced here: unstimulated CD4+ T cells sorted from spleen or lymph node cells, sampled before intestinal transplant. The clonotype was recovered from a human donor who received an intestinal transplant.

The DNA for the CDR3 is TGCGCCAGCAGCACCCGGTCGGACACTGAAGCTTTCTTT. Its protein product is CASSTRSDTEAFF. The chain joins TRBV5-1 to TRBJ1-1; no clear D. Trimming left V 4 bases short and J 3 bases short, with 10 bases between. Germline V gives CDR1 SGHRS, CDR2 YFSETQ. The length of the CDR3 is 13 residues.